This passage covers 18 T cell receptor beta chains from one sample sequenced in a study of shared clonotypes between healthy human individuals. The assay was immunoSEQ multiplex PCR, and TCRdb's table has in-frame clones only and misses some. The table records 2 million to 2.5 million clones, over 90% of them present only once. Sequencing used naive CD4+ T cells from PBMCs. Subset described: CD45RA+ positively selected. All receptors derive from a young man in good health. Some clones in this sample may be carry-over from other donors' samples.

The chain's CDR3 is CAISESIRGRNQPQHF. The CDR3, as DNA: TGTGCCATCAGTGAGTCTATCAGGGGTAGGAATCAGCCCCAGCATTTT. This rearrangement joins TRBV10-3 to TRBJ1-5, with D maybe TRBD1 (6 bases). V was pared by 0 bases and J by 4 bases, with 13 bases between. CDR3 length: 16 residues. Germline values: CDR1 ENHRY, CDR2 SYGVKD.

The gene calls are TRBV9 and TRBJ1-3; D not resolved. Germline loops: CDR1 SGDLS, CDR2 YYNGEE. This CDR3 is built from 14 residues. The ends were cut back, 3 bases at V and 4 bases at J, with 11 bases in the middle. The CDR3 region has the DNA TGTGCCAGCAGCGAGACCGCCGGCGGAAACACCATATATTTT. Protein sequence: CASSETAGGNTIYF.

This chain uses TRBV6-1 with TRBJ2-1; 7 bases are shared with TRBD2. CDR3 length: 15 residues. Germline CDR1 reads MNHNS; CDR2 reads SASEGT. V dropped 1 base and J dropped 9; count of bases not matched to a gene: 9. The CDR3 here is CASSEVSLAASEQFF. The CDR3 DNA reads TGTGCCAGCAGTGAAGTAAGCCTAGCGGCCAGTGAGCAGTTCTTC.

As regards this clone: Within the sample, other DNA sequences also encode this same CDR3. The gene calls are TRBV5-1 and TRBJ2-7, with D maybe TRBD1 (6 bases). The V gene's germline CDR1 is SGHRS and CDR2 YFSETQ. The CDR3 contains 14 residues. V was clipped by 4 bases and J by 1 base, with 12 bases between them. This CDR3 reads CASSLTGRSYEQYF. Written as DNA, the CDR3 is TGCGCCAGCAGCCTGACAGGTCGGTCCTACGAGCAGTACTTC.

The chain has TRBV18 and TRBJ1-1; D gene ambiguous. Germline assignment: CDR1 KGHSH and CDR2 LQKENI. The CDR3 totals 12 residues. V was cut by 4 bases and J by 0 bases, with 3 bases left in between. Here the CDR3 reads CASSRVNTEAFF. The DNA of the CDR3 is TGTGCCAGCTCACGGGTGAACACTGAAGCTTTCTTT.

The chain joins TRBV6-1 to TRBJ2-5; maybe TRBD1 (5 bases). The V gene lost 3 bases and the J gene lost 2 bases, with 13 bases spanning the gap. Germline CDR1 MNHNS, CDR2 SASEGT. CDR3 length: 15 amino acids. The CDR3 DNA is TGTGCCAGCAGTGATTGGGGCAGGCAACAAGAGACCCAGTACTTC. Its translation is CASSDWGRQQETQYF.

This clone was picked up one time. A read error may account for a junction end that differs from germline. Within the sample, other DNA sequences also encode this same CDR3. The chain uses TRBV5-1 and TRBJ2-7; weak D call: TRBD1 (7 bases). The CDR3 totals 16 residues. Germline assignment: CDR1 SGHRS and CDR2 YFSETQ. In nucleotides, the CDR3 is TGCGCCAGCAGCTTATCCGTCCCAGGGGGGCTCTACGAGCAGTACTTT. This gives the protein CASSLSVPGGLYEQYF.

The chain uses TRBV4-1 and TRBJ2-3, with TRBD2 as a possible D gene (6 bases). Germline-derived CDR1 and CDR2 are MGHRA and YSYEKL. This CDR3 is built from 16 residues. V lost 4 bases, J lost 2 bases, and 16 bases lay in between. In DNA, the CDR3 is TGCGCCAGCAGCCGAGCGGGCGGAGCGACCACAGATACGCAGTATTTT. This encodes CASSRAGGATTDTQYF.

The V gene is TRBV9, the J gene TRBJ2-7, with TRBD2 matching 14 bases. After removal of 4 bases from V and 2 bases from J, the junction contained 5 bases not matched to a gene. This CDR3 contains 16 residues. Germline CDR1 SGDLS, CDR2 YYNGEE. Here the CDR3 DNA reads TGTGCCAGCAGCCCAGGGGGACTAGCGGGAGCCTACGAGCAGTACTTC. Translation gives CASSPGGLAGAYEQYF.

The V gene is TRBV7-2, the J gene TRBJ1-2; D not certain. Germline assignment: CDR1 SGHTA and CDR2 FQGNSA. V was pared by 0 bases and J by 5 bases, with 19 bases between. The CDR3 consists of 17 residues. The CDR3 DNA reads TGTGCCAGCAGCTTAGCGTTCGATAAGGGTTCAGATTATGGCTACACCTTC. This sequence encodes CASSLAFDKGSDYGYTF.

The rearrangement joins TRBV7-9 to TRBJ2-1; 15 positions match TRBD2. This CDR3 contains 14 residues. V shed 5 bases and J 10 bases; nucleotides not matched to a gene: 3. The germline CDR1 and CDR2 sequences are SEHNR and FQNEAQ (reference sequence). In DNA form, the CDR3 reads TGTGCCAGCAGCAGGGGACTAGCGGGGGGAGAGCAGTTCTTC. The encoded protein is CASSRGLAGGEQFF.

The chain combines TRBV5-6 with TRBJ2-7; 7 bases line up with TRBD2. Trimming cost V 5 bases and J 3 bases; bases outside gene matches: 8. Germline lookup yields CDR1 SGHDT and CDR2 YYEEEE. The CDR3 sequence is 14 residues long. Here the CDR3 DNA reads TGTGCCAGCAGTCGCAGGGAGGGAAACTACGAGCAGTACTTC. As protein: CASSRREGNYEQYF.

Comments on this clone: At the DNA level, this CDR3 is encoded by other sequences in the same sample as well. This sequence joins TRBV9 and TRBJ2-1, with 9 positions matching TRBD2. Germline values: CDR1 SGDLS, CDR2 YYNGEE. With V trimmed by 2 bases and J by 2 bases, 2 bases remained unmatched. This CDR3 is 15 amino acids long. In DNA form, the CDR3 reads TGTGCCAGCAGCGTGTCTAGCGGGACCTACAATGAGCAGTTCTTC. It yields the protein CASSVSSGTYNEQFF.

The chain uses TRBV5-1 and TRBJ1-1, with 8 bases aligning to TRBD1. The CDR3 is made up of 14 amino acids. With 4 bases clipped from V and 7 bases from J, the junction kept 9 bases outside the gene matches. Germline CDR1 reads SGHRS; CDR2 reads YFSETQ. CDR3 nucleotide sequence: TGCGCCAGCAGCCAGCTTGGGACAGGTAGTGAAGCTTTCTTT. Amino acids: CASSQLGTGSEAFF.

The J gene is TRBJ1-5, the V gene TRBV6-5, with 9 nucleotides matching TRBD1. Germline trimming cut 9 bases from V and 6 bases from J; bases unmatched to any gene: 6. Germline V gene data show CDR1 as MNHEY and CDR2 as SVGAGI. The CDR3 has 13 residues. The CDR3 here is CASRTGVAQPQHF. CDR3 DNA sequence: TGTGCCAGTAGGACAGGGGTAGCTCAGCCCCAGCATTTT.

This chain links TRBV4-2 with TRBJ2-7; TRBD2 might be the D (5 bases). V lost 0 bases and J 1 base, leaving 13 bases between the germline ends. Per germline, CDR1 LGHNA and CDR2 YNFKEQ. CDR3 length: 16 residues. The CDR3 coding sequence is TGTGCCAGCAGCCAAGATCGCCGGGAATCTTCCTACGAGCAGTACTTC. Protein product: CASSQDRRESSYEQYF.

The chain uses TRBV7-9 and TRBJ1-1; 7 bases line up with TRBD1. CDR3 length: 15 residues. V was clipped by 2 bases and J by 7 bases; unmatched bases: 10. Looked up from germline, CDR1 is SEHNR and CDR2 is FQNEAQ (reference sequence). The CDR3 region has the DNA TGTGCCAGCAGCTTATATATGCAGGGGGGTCTTGAAGCTTTCTTT. It is translated as CASSLYMQGGLEAFF.

V and J are TRBV27 and TRBJ1-4; TRBD1 matches 8 bases. CDR1 MNHEY and CDR2 SMNVEV come from the germline V gene (reference sequence). The ends lost 4 bases at V and 5 bases at J; junction bases unmatched: 3. This CDR3 spans 14 amino acids. The DNA for the CDR3 is TGTGCCAGCAGTTACAGGGGGGGGAATGAAAAACTGTTTTTT. Its translation: CASSYRGGNEKLFF.